The 12 T cell receptor beta chains in this list originate from one sample, sequenced in a study of human T cells and chemical hapten exposure. As for time point: patch test 2, 6 weeks after DPC sensitization. Treatment meaning: therapeutic diphenylcyclopropenone sensitization with weekly scalp DPC. MiXCR, applied by TCRdb to the RACE reads, yields one record per CDR3 protein. The profile shows 330,000 or so distinct CDR3 sequences, roughly 6% of them singletons. Material: whole blood, obtained in connection with sensitization to the hapten diphenylcyclopropenone (DPC). Receptor source: a woman aged 18-29 years with alopecia areata. Some clones in this sample may be carry-over from other donors' samples.

This clonotype was recorded many times. The chain employs TRBV28 and TRBJ1-1; D not resolved. Germline CDR1 reads MDHEN; CDR2 reads SYDVKM. The CDR3 is 14 amino acids. Trimming took 5 bases from V and 1 from J, leaving 11 bases between them. The CDR3 bases are TGTGCCAGCAGTCCCCAGTGGGGGAACACTGAAGCTTTCTTT. This sequence encodes CASSPQWGNTEAFF.

This clonotype came up many times. This rearrangement joins TRBV28 to TRBJ1-2, with D possibly TRBD1 on 6 matching bases. Trimming took off 5 bases at V and 6 bases at J, with 16 bases between the two ends. This CDR3 is built from 14 residues. Germline CDR1 and CDR2: MDHEN and SYDVKM. The CDR3 spells CASSQRGGPDGYTF. Here the CDR3 DNA reads TGTGCCAGCAGTCAGCGGGGGGGGCCCGATGGCTACACCTTC.

This clonotype was observed at least ten times. V and J are TRBV7-2 and TRBJ1-1; D not resolved. The V gene lost 3 bases and the J gene lost 3 bases, with 17 bases spanning the gap. CDR1 is SGHTA and CDR2 is FQGNSA in the germline V gene. The CDR3 is made up of 16 amino acids. CDR3 DNA sequence: TGTGCCAGCAGCTTCCTGTGGCGGGCCTTGGACACTGAAGCTTTCTTT. Its translation is CASSFLWRALDTEAFF.

This sequence joins TRBV27 and TRBJ2-3; 8 bases map to TRBD1. The CDR3 contains 14 residues. Germline V gene lookup returns CDR1 MNHEY and CDR2 SMNVEV (reference sequence). The V gene end was trimmed by 3 bases and the J gene end by 4 bases; junction bases not matched to a gene: 3. In DNA, the CDR3 is TGTGCCAGCAGTTTGCCAGGGGGCCCAGATACGCAGTATTTT. This codes for CASSLPGGPDTQYF.

The rearrangement links TRBV20-1 to TRBJ1-2; D remains unclear. Trimming pared 1 base from V and 1 base from J, leaving 7 bases between. Per germline, CDR1 DFQATT and CDR2 SNEGSKA (reference sequence). CDR3 size: 13 residues. The CDR3 DNA sequence: TGCAGTGCTAGAGTGCACGATAACTATGGCTACACCTTC. Its protein is CSARVHDNYGYTF.

The table lists this clonotype with many counts. The rearrangement joins TRBV27 to TRBJ1-6, with D perhaps matching TRBD1 (5 bases). The CDR3 has 13 amino acids. Trimming removed 6 bases from V and 8 bases from J, with 11 bases in between. Looked up from germline, CDR1 is MNHEY and CDR2 is SMNVEV (reference sequence). The DNA of the CDR3 is TGTGCCAGCAGCCCCAGGGACTATTCACCCCTCCACTTT. This codes for CASSPRDYSPLHF.

The V call is TRBV19, the J call TRBJ1-5; no firm D call. With 5 bases removed from V and 5 bases from J, the gap between germline ends came to 19 bases. The CDR3 runs 16 residues. The germline V gene has CDR1 LNHDA and CDR2 SQIVND (reference sequence). Here the CDR3 DNA reads TGTGCCAGTAGTCGCCGTTACAGTGCTGTAGATCAGCCCCAGCATTTT. This encodes CASSRRYSAVDQPQHF.

This clonotype was seen ten or more times. This chain links TRBV7-2 with TRBJ2-2; tentative D call: TRBD1 (6 bases). CDR1 SGHTA and CDR2 FQGNSA come from the germline V gene. The length of the CDR3 is 15 residues. Trimming stripped 5 bases from V and 4 bases from J, with 14 bases between. In DNA, the CDR3 is TGTGCCAGCAGCGATAGGGGACACCGCACCGGGGAGCTGTTTTTT. Translated, it gives CASSDRGHRTGELFF. The full variable domain, in which reference TRBV7-2 and TRBJ2-2 provide the parts outside the CDR3, is GAGVSQSPSNKVTEKGKDVELRCDPISGHTALYWYRQSLGQGLEFLIYFQGNSAPDKSGLPSDRFSAERTGGSVSTLTIQRTQQEDSAVYLCASSDRGHRTGELFFGEGSRLTVL.

This clonotype turned up a few times. This chain uses TRBV20-1 with TRBJ2-4, with TRBD1 identical over 9 bases. CDR1 and CDR2 from the germline V gene are DFQATT and SNEGSKA (reference sequence). The V gene end was trimmed by 2 bases and the J gene end by 7 bases; junction bases not matched to a gene: 12. This CDR3 has 16 amino acids. The CDR3 coding sequence is TGCAGTGCTAGACTCCCTGAGGGACAGGGAGGTAACATTCAGTACTTC. The encoded protein is CSARLPEGQGGNIQYF.

The CDR3 reads CASRPMDVRGSPLHF. CDR3 nucleotides: TGTGCCAGCAGGCCGATGGACGTCCGAGGATCACCCCTCCACTTT. The chain has TRBV3-1 and TRBJ1-6; no firm D call. The V gene lost 6 bases and the J gene lost 10 bases, with 19 bases spanning the gap. This CDR3 has 15 amino acids. Germline V gene lookup returns CDR1 LGHDT and CDR2 YNNKEL (reference sequence).

The chain links TRBV2 to TRBJ1-4; D gene uncertain. Per the germline V gene, CDR1 is SNHLY and CDR2 is FYNNEI. The ends were cut back, 6 bases at V and 0 bases at J, with 11 bases in the middle. The CDR3 loop spans 15 amino acids. Here the CDR3 reads CASSPEGPTNEKLFF. CDR3 coding DNA: TGTGCCAGCAGCCCCGAAGGTCCAACTAATGAAAAACTGTTTTTT.

Many counts were recorded for this clonotype. This chain connects TRBV5-6 to TRBJ1-2; D gene uncertain. CDR1 and CDR2 (germline): SGHDT, YYEEEE. V was cut by 0 bases and J by 6 bases, with 12 bases left in between. This CDR3 region has 14 residues. The CDR3 DNA reads as TGTGCCAGCAGCTTGGAGGCGTCAGGAGATGGCTACACCTTC. Protein product: CASSLEASGDGYTF.